The source of this T cell receptor (beta chain) is a study of cytomegalovirus exposure and HLA in healthy donors. For this clone: What it binds is unknown.

Regarding the study as a whole: Analysis was performed later, and it showed HLA-associated TCR beta chains to be more clonally expanded than equally common others.

The CDR3 covers 16 residues. The junction had 11 bases not matched to a gene; V was cut back by 6 bases and J by 1 base. The germline V gene has CDR1 SQVTM and CDR2 ANQGSEA. The study ran its PCR with 60 Vbeta and 13 Jbeta primers. Only in-frame clones appear in the TCRdb table, and some are missing; sequencing was by immunoSEQ multiplex PCR. The profile covers 150,000 to 200,000 clones, with about 79% appearing a single time and less than 8% taken by the ten largest. The V and J genes are TRBV29-1 and TRBJ1-5, with 8 positions matching TRBD1. This sequence was found in a middle-aged man in good health and CMV-seropositive. The sequenced sample was PBMCs. The CDR3 coding sequence is TGCAGCGTCGCTGGACAGGGTGGGGACAGCAATCAGCCCCAGCATTTT. Its protein product is CSVAGQGGDSNQPQHF.